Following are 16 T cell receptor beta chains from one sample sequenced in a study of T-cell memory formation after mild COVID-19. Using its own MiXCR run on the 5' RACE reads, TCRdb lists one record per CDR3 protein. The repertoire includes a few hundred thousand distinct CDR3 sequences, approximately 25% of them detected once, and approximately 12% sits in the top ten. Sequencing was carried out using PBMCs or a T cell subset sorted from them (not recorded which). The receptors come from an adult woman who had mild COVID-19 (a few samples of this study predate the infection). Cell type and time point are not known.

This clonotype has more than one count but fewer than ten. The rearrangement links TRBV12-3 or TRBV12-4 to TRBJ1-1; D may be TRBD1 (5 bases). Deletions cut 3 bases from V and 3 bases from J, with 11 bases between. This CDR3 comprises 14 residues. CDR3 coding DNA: TGTGCCAGCAGTTTCCCAGGGACCGACACTGAAGCTTTCTTT. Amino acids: CASSFPGTDTEAFF.

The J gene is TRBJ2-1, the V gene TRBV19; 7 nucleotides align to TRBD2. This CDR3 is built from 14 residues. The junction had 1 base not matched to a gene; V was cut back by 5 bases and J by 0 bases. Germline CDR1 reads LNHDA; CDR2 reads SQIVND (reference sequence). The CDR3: CASSLAASYNEQFF. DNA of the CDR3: TGTGCCAGTAGTCTAGCGGCCTCCTACAATGAGCAGTTCTTC.

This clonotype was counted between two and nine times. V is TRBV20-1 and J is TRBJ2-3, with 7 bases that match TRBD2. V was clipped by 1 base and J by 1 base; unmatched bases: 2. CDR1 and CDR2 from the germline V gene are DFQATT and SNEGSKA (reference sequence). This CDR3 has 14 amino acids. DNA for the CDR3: TGCAGTGCTAGAGGGCTAGCGGGCACAGATACGCAGTATTTT. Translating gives CSARGLAGTDTQYF.

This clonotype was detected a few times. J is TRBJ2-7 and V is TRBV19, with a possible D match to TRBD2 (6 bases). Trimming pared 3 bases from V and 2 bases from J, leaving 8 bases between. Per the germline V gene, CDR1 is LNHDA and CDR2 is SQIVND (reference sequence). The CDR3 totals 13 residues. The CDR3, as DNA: TGTGCCAGTAGTATGGCGGGGACCTACGAGCAGTACTTC. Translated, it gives CASSMAGTYEQYF.

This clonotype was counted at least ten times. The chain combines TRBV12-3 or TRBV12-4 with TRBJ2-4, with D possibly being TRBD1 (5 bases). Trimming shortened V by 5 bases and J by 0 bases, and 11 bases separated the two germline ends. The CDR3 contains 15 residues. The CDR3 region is CASSPRQIAKNIQYF. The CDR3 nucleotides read TGTGCCAGCAGTCCTAGACAGATAGCCAAAAACATTCAGTACTTC.

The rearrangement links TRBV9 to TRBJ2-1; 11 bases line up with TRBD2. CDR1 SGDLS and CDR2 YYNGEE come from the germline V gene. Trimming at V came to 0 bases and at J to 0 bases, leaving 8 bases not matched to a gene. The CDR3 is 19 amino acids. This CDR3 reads CASSVEGLAALSSYNEQFF. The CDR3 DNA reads TGTGCCAGCAGCGTAGAGGGACTAGCGGCTCTGAGCTCCTACAATGAGCAGTTCTTC.

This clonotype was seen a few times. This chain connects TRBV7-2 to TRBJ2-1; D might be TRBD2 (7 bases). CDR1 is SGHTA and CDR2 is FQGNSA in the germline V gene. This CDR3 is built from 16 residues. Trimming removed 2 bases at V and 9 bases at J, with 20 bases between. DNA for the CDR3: TGTGCCAGCAGCTTAATCCCGGGGGGCCGAATGAGTGAGCAGTTCTTC. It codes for CASSLIPGGRMSEQFF.

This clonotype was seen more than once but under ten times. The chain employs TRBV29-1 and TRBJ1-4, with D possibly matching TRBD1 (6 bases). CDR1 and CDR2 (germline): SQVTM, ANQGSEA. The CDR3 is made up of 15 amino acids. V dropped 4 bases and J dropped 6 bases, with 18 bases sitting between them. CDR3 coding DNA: TGCAGCGTTGGACGCCGGGGGGGCTCGGATGAAAAACTGTTTTTT. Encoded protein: CSVGRRGGSDEKLFF.

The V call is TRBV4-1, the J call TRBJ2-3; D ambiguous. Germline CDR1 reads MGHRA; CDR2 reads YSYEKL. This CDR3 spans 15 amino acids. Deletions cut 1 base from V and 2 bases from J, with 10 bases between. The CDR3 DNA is TGCGCCAGCAGCCAAGCTTACGGACCCACAGATACGCAGTATTTT. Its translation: CASSQAYGPTDTQYF.

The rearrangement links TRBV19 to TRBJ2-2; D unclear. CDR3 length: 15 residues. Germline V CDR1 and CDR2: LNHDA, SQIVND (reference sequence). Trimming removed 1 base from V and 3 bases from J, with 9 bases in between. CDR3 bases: TGTGCCAGTAGTATAGTGGCCCCGCACACCGGGGAGCTGTTTTTT. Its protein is CASSIVAPHTGELFF.

The CDR3 is CASKPGQGALEQYF. Here the CDR3 DNA reads TGTGCCAGCAAGCCGGGACAGGGGGCGCTTGAGCAGTACTTC. The rearrangement links TRBV6-1 to TRBJ2-7, with 12 bases identical to TRBD1. CDR1 MNHNS and CDR2 SASEGT come from the germline V gene. The length of the CDR3 is 14 residues. After removal of 7 bases from V and 7 bases from J, the junction contained 8 bases not matched to a gene.

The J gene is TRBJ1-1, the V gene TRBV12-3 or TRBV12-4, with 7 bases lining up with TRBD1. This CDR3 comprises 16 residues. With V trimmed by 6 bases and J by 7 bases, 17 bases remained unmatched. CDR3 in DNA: TGTGCCAGCAGGCCGCGTCCTACAGGGGCCCCCGGTGAAGCTTTCTTT. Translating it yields CASRPRPTGAPGEAFF.

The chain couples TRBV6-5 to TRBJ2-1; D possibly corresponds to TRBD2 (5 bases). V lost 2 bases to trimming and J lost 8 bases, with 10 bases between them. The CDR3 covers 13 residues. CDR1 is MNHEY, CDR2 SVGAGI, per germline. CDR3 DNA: TGTGCCAGCAGTTACCCCGCGGGCGATGAGCAGTTCTTC. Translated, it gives CASSYPAGDEQFF.

CDR3: CASSSRTGPGGTEAFF. As DNA, the CDR3 is TGCGCCAGCAGCTCCCGGACGGGGCCCGGCGGAACTGAAGCTTTCTTT. This chain joins TRBV5-1 and TRBJ1-1, with D tentatively TRBD1 (5 bases). The V end lost 3 bases, the J end lost 5 bases, and 20 bases lay between the germline ends. The length of the CDR3 is 16 residues. Per the germline V gene, CDR1 is SGHRS and CDR2 is YFSETQ.

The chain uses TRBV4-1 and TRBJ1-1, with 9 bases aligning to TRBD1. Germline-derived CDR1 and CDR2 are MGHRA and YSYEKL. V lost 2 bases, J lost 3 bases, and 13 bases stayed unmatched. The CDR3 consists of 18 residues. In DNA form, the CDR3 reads TGCGCCAGCAGCCAACTACCGGGACAGGGAAGACGGGACACTGAAGCTTTCTTT. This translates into CASSQLPGQGRRDTEAFF.

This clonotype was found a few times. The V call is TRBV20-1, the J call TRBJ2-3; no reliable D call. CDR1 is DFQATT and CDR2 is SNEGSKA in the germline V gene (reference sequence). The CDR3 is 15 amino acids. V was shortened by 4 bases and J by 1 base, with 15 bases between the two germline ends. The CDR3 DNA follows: TGCAGTGCTAAAACTTACGGGCAGGGCACAGATACGCAGTATTTT. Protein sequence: CSAKTYGQGTDTQYF.